The 14 T cell receptor beta chains below were found in one sample sequenced in a study of T cells in women clearing cervical HPV infection. This table comes from immunoSEQ multiplex PCR, and its TCRdb copy is limited to in-frame clones, with some not included. Its table records roughly 30,000 clones. The sequenced sample consisted of blood buffy coat. Every receptor here comes from a woman between 18 and 75 years old with a cervical HPV16 infection that either progressed to CIN3+ or cleared (not recorded which).

Worth noting for this clone: The DNA ends 3 residues before the CDR3 does, and the rest of the CDR3 is filled in from the germline J gene. The J gene is TRBJ1-2, the V gene TRBV20-1, with D hard to call. The length of the CDR3 is 12 residues. The V end lost 6 bases, the J end lost 4 bases, and 12 bases lay between the germline ends. In germline, CDR1 is DFQATT, CDR2 SNEGSKA (reference sequence). The part of the CDR3 DNA that was read is TGCAGTGCCCCAGGAGACCTCTATGGC. Its protein is CSAPGDLYG. The full CDR3 reads CSAPGDLYGYTF.

On this clone itself: The sequenced fragment ends 3 residues before the CDR3 boundary, so the rest is inferred from the germline J gene. The chain has TRBV10-2 and TRBJ2-2, with 7 nucleotides matching TRBD2. The CDR3 is 18 amino acids. Germline trimming cut 1 base from V and 4 bases from J; bases unmatched to any gene: 12. Germline CDR1 reads WSHSY; CDR2 reads SAAADI. The covered CDR3 bases are TGCGCCAGCAGTGAGTGGGGAGAAGCGGGGCTCAGCACCGGGGAG. Protein sequence: CASSEWGEAGLSTGE. The entire CDR3 is CASSEWGEAGLSTGELFF.

The sequenced CDR3 bases are TGTGCCAGCAGCCCCAAGGGGTGGCAGGACACCGGGGAG. Amino acids: CASSPKGWQDTGE. The whole CDR3 region reads CASSPKGWQDTGELFF. The J gene is TRBJ2-2, the V gene TRBV9; D might be TRBD1 (5 bases). Read coverage stops 3 residues before the CDR3 terminus; the germline J gene supplies the remainder. In germline, CDR1 is SGDLS, CDR2 YYNGEE. Between the trimmed V and J ends, which lost 4 bases and 3 bases, there was a span of 16 bases. The CDR3 has 16 residues.

Incomplete CDR3 DNA: TGTGCCAGCAGTTCGAACAGGGTGAGGAATGAG. Amino acids: CASSSNRVRNE. The complete CDR3 reads CASSSNRVRNEQFF. This sequence joins TRBV27 and TRBJ2-1, with D possibly matching TRBD1 (6 bases). The sequenced fragment ends 3 residues before the CDR3 boundary, so the rest is inferred from the germline J gene. The CDR3 runs 14 residues. Germline V lookup: CDR1 MNHEY, CDR2 SMNVEV (reference sequence). Trimming left V 4 bases short and J 7 bases short, with 14 bases between.

With respect to this clone: Read coverage stops 3 residues before the CDR3 terminus; the germline J gene supplies the remainder. The chain employs TRBV2 and TRBJ2-6; TRBD1 might be the D (6 bases). The CDR3 totals 16 residues. Between the trimmed V and J ends, which lost 7 bases and 1 base, there was a span of 14 bases. The germline gives CDR1 SNHLY, CDR2 FYNNEI. Here the CDR3 reads CASTQDSVSGANVLTF. CDR3 bases read: TGTGCCAGCACCCAGGACAGTGTTTCTGGGGCCAACGTC.

About this clone itself: The read falls 3 residues short of the CDR3 end, and the missing part is taken from the germline J gene. This chain connects TRBV19 to TRBJ1-1, with 7 bases lining up with TRBD1. Germline V gene sequence: CDR1 LNHDA, CDR2 SQIVND (reference sequence). The CDR3 covers 18 residues. CDR3 DNA (partial): TGTGCCAGTAGTACCCACGGGGGACAGCACAATCTTTACAATGAG. It codes for CASSTHGGQHNLYNE. The CDR3 in full is CASSTHGGQHNLYNEAFF.

A remark on this clone: From the germline J gene comes the end of the CDR3, since the read stops 3 residues before it. This sequence joins TRBV7-2 and TRBJ2-1; D gene uncertain. This CDR3 has 15 residues. Trimming removed 5 bases at V and 0 bases at J, with 11 bases between. Germline CDR1 and CDR2: SGHTA and FQGNSA. The DNA read from the CDR3 is TGTGCCAGCAGCGCAAACTACGTCTCCTACAATGAG. Its protein is CASSANYVSYNE. The entire CDR3 sequence reads CASSANYVSYNEQFF.

About this clone itself: Sequencing ends 3 residues short of the CDR3 end; the germline J gene provides the rest. The J gene is TRBJ2-7, the V gene TRBV6-2 or TRBV6-3; TRBD1 matches at 7 bases. This CDR3 contains 13 residues. The junction had 2 bases not matched to a gene; V was cut back by 4 bases and J by 2 bases. Per the germline V gene, CDR1 is MNHEY and CDR2 is SVGEGT. The sequenced part of the CDR3 DNA is TGTGCCAGCAGTTGGGACAGTACCTACGAG. This encodes CASSWDSTYE. In full, the CDR3 reads CASSWDSTYEQYF.

A note on this clone: The CDR3 extends 3 residues past the end of the read, so its final part is completed from the germline J gene. The chain is built from TRBV6-2 or TRBV6-3 and TRBJ1-2; no clear D gene. Germline V gene lookup returns CDR1 MNHEY and CDR2 SVGEGT. This CDR3 is built from 15 residues. CDR3 in amino acids: CATYAAELFSYDYTF. The sequenced CDR3 bases are TGTGCCACCTACGCGGCAGAACTTTTCTCCTACGAC.

Note on this clone: The read ends 3 residues early relative to the CDR3; the germline J gene fills the gap. This chain connects TRBV11-3 to TRBJ2-4; 8 bases fit TRBD1. In germline, CDR1 is SGHNT, CDR2 YENEEA. Germline trimming cut 4 bases from V and 6 bases from J; bases unmatched to any gene: 8. CDR3 length equals 15 residues. CDR3 bases read: TGTGCCAGCAGCTCCCCAATAGACAGGGGAAACATT. Translating gives CASSSPIDRGNI. The entire CDR3 sequence reads CASSSPIDRGNIQYF.

The CDR3: CSASPLAGGSYEQYF. CDR3 bases read: TGCAGTGCTAGCCCGCTAGCGGGGGGCTCCTACGAG. The V and J genes are TRBV20-1 and TRBJ2-7; 11 positions match TRBD2. The read terminates 3 residues ahead of where the CDR3 ends, so the germline J gene completes it. Germline values: CDR1 DFQATT, CDR2 SNEGSKA (reference sequence). CDR3 length: 15 amino acids. Unmatched junction bases numbered 4, after V lost 3 bases and J lost 0 bases.

Regarding this clone: With the read ending 3 residues before the CDR3 end, the germline J gene is used to fill in that end. This sequence joins TRBV6-2 or TRBV6-3 and TRBJ2-3, with 7 nucleotides matching TRBD1. The CDR3 sequence is 17 residues long. Germline CDR1 is MNHEY and CDR2 is SVGEGT. V shed 2 bases and J 1 base; nucleotides not matched to a gene: 9. The covered CDR3 bases are TGTGCCAGCAGTTACGCGGACAGGACAGAACGCACAGATACG. Amino acid sequence: CASSYADRTERTDT. Given in full, the CDR3 is CASSYADRTERTDTQYF.

Details on this clone: The read halts 3 residues ahead of the CDR3 end, with the missing end drawn from the germline J gene. This chain connects TRBV19 to TRBJ1-1; D is undetermined. This CDR3 comprises 14 residues. Trimming removed 5 bases at V and 3 bases at J, with 13 bases between. Germline V gene lookup returns CDR1 LNHDA and CDR2 SQIVND (reference sequence). The CDR3 is CASSPERVYTEAFF. CDR3 bases read: TGTGCCAGTAGTCCCGAAAGGGTATACACTGAA.

Of note for this clone: The read terminates 3 residues ahead of where the CDR3 ends, so the germline J gene completes it. The rearrangement uses TRBV5-1 and TRBJ2-1; 9 bases are shared with TRBD1. V trimming: 0 bases; J trimming: 7 bases; junction bases outside the gene matches: 5. The germline V gene encodes CDR1 SGHRS and CDR2 YFSETQ. This CDR3 has 15 amino acids. CDR3 protein: CASSLGTGDGNEQFF. The DNA read from the CDR3 is TGCGCCAGCAGCTTGGGGACAGGGGATGGTAATGAG.